The present T cell receptor beta chain was sequenced within a study of post-analysis software for immune sequencing data. Overall study: Several disease courses (relapsing-remitting, secondary progressive and progressive-relapsing) of multiple sclerosis were included. Study results and caveats: Batch-mates among the samples co-clustered strongly by F measure.

To note about this clonotype: Its antigen is currently unknown.

Carried by the TCR beta cDNA libraries were unique molecular identifiers. Each CDR3 protein gets one entry after TCRdb re-called the PCR reads with MiXCR. The sample includes 350,000 to 450,000 distinct CDR3 sequences, approximately 42% seen only once; the top ten take around 8%. The TCR was taken from a girl aged 2-10 years with multiple sclerosis. Sequenced: blood.

The CDR3 DNA is TGCAGCGTTGAGTTTTTGCAGGGGGCCTCCAATGAGCAGTTCTTC. Its translation: CSVEFLQGASNEQFF. The gene calls are TRBV29-1 and TRBJ2-1; 8 nucleotides align to TRBD1. With 3 bases clipped from V and 6 bases from J, the junction kept 10 bases outside the gene matches. Germline lookup yields CDR1 SQVTM and CDR2 ANQGSEA. CDR3 size: 15 residues.